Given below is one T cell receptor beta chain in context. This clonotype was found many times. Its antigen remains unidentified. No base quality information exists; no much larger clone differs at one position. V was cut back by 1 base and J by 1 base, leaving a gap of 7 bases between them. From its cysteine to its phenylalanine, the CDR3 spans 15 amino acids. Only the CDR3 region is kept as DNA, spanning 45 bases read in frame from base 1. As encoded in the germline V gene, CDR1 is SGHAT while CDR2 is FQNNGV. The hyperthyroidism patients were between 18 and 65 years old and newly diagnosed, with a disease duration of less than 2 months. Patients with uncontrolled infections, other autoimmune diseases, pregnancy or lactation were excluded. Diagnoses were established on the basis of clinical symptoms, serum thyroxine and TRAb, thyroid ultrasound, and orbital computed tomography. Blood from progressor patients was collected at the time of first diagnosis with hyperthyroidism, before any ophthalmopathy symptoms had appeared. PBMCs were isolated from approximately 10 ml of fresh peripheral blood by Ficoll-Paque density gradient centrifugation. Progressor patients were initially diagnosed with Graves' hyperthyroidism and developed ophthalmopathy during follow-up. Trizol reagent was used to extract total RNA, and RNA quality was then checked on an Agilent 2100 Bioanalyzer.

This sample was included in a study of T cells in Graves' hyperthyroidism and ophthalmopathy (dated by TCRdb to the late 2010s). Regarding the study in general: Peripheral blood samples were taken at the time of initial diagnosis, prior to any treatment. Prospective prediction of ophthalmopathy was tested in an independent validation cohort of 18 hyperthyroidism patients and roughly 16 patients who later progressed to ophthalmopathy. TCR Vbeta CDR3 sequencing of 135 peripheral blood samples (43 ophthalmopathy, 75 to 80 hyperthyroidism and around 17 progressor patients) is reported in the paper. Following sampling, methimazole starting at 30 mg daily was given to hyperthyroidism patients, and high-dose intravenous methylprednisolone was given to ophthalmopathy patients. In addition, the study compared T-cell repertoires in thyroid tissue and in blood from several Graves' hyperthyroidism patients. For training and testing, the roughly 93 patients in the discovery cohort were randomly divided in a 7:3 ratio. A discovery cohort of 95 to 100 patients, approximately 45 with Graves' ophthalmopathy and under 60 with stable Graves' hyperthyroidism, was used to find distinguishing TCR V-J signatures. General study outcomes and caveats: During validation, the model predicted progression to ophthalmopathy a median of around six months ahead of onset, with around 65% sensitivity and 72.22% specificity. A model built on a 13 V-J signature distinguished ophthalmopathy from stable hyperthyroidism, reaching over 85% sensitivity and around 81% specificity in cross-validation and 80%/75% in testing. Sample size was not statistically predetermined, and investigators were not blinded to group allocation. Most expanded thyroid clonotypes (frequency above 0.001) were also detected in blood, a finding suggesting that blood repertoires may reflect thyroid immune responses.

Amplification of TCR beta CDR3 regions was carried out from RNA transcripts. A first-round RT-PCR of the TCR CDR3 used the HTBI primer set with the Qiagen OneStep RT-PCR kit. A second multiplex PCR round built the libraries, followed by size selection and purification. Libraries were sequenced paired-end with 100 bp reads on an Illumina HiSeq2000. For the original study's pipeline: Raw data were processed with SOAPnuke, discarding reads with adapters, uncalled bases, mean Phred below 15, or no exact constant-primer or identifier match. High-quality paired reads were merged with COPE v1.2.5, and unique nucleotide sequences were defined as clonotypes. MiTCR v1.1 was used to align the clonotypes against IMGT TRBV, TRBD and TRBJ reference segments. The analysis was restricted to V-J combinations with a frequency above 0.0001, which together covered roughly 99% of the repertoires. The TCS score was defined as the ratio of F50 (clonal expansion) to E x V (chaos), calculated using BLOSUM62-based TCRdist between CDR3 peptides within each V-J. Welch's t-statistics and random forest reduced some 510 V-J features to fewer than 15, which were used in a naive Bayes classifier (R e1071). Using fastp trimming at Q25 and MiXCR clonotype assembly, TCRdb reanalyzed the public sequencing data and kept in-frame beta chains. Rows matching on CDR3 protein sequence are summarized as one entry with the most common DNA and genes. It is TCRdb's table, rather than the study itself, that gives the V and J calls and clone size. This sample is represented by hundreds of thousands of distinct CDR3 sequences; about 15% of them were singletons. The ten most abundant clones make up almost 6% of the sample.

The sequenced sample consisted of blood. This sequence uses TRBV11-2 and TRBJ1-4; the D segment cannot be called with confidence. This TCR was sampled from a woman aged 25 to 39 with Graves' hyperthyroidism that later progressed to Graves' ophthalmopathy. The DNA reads TGTGCCAGCAGCTTAGGGATCGTAACTAATGAAAAACTGTTTTTT. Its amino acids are CASSLGIVTNEKLFF.